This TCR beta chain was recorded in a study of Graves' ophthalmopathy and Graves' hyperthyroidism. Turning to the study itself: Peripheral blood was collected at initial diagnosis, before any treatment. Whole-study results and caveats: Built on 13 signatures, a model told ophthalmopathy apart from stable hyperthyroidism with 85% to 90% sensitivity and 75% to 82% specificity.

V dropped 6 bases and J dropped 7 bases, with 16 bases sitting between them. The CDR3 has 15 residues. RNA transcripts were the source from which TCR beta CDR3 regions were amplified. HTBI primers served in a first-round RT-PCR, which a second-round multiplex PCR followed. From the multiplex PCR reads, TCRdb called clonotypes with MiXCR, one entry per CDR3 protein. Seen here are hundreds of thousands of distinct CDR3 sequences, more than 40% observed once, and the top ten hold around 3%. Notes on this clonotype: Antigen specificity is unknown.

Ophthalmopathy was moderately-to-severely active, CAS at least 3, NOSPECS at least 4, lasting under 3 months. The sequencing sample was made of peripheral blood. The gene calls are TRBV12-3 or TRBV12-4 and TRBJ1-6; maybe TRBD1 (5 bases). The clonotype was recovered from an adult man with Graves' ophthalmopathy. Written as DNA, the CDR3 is TGTGCCAGCAGCCAAGCACAGGTTAAAAATTCACCCCTCCACTTT. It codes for CASSQAQVKNSPLHF.